A selection of T cell receptor beta chains follows, all from one sample in a study of identical twins. TCRdb recomputed calls from the 5' RACE reads with MiXCR, one row per CDR3 protein. Altogether under 400,000 distinct CDR3 sequences are present, roughly 9% being singletons, with the ten largest covering 8% to 10%. The material sequenced was naive T cells sorted from blood. The receptors derive from a woman between 45 and 65 years old in good health. The CDR3 runs from the conserved cysteine through the conserved F or W. Each record gives: D gene, clone size, J gene, V gene, CDR3 DNA, CDR3 protein. The D gene is left open where the match is weak. A row's size may be missing; if present it is once, few, many or a size class.

NA,many,TRBJ2-3,TRBV7-2,TGTGCCAGCAGCTTAGCGGATTCTAGTATCATGGATACGCAGTATTTT,CASSLADSSIMDTQYF
TRBD2,few,TRBJ2-1,TRBV20-1,TGCAGTGCTAGAATGAGCGAGGCGGGGGGCAGTGAGCAGTTCTTC,CSARMSEAGGSEQFF
NA,many,TRBJ2-3,TRBV5-1,TGCGCCAGCAGACCCTTACAGGGTCCAACAGATACGCAGTATTTT,CASRPLQGPTDTQYF
NA,many,TRBJ1-2,TRBV29-1,TGCAGCGTTGAAAACGGGACACTCTATGGCTACACCTTC,CSVENGTLYGYTF
NA,NA,TRBJ2-3,TRBV4-1,TGCGCCAGCAGCCAAGATACAGGGACCACAGATACGCAGTATTTT,CASSQDTGTTDTQYF
NA,few,TRBJ1-1,TRBV27,TGTGCCAGCAGTTTATCCGGGGGGCCCACTGAAGCTTTCTTT,CASSLSGGPTEAFF
NA,NA,TRBJ1-1,TRBV6-6,TGTGCCAGCGCCAACACTGAAGCTTTCTTT,CASANTEAFF
TRBD2,NA,TRBJ2-1,TRBV20-1,TGCAGTGCCTCCGAGGTGGCGGGAGAAAACAATGAGCAGTTCTTC,CSASEVAGENNEQFF
TRBD2,few,TRBJ2-2,TRBV30,TGTGCCTGGAGGAGACTAGCGGGAGTCACCGGGGAGCTGTTTTTT,CAWRRLAGVTGELFF
NA,NA,TRBJ2-3,TRBV25-1,TGTGCCAGCAGCCGTTACCGTCACACAGATACGCAGTATTTT,CASSRYRHTDTQYF
NA,few,TRBJ2-1,TRBV10-3,TGTGCCATCAGTGACTCAGGGGGGGGATACAATGAGCAGTTCTTC,CAISDSGGGYNEQFF
NA,many,TRBJ1-2,TRBV9,TGTGCCAGCAGCCCCCTAGGGAAGGGCTACACCTTC,CASSPLGKGYTF
NA,NA,TRBJ2-6,TRBV4-1,TGCGCCAGCAGCCCCTTTGGGGCCAACGTCCTGACTTTC,CASSPFGANVLTF
NA,many,TRBJ2-4,TRBV5-1,TGCGCCAGCAGCCCCCTGGCCAGCAACATTCAGTACTTC,CASSPLASNIQYF
TRBD2,NA,TRBJ2-1,TRBV4-2,TGTGCCAGCAGTCAAATCACTAGCGGGAGGGCCTACAATGAGCAGTTCTTC,CASSQITSGRAYNEQFF
NA,NA,TRBJ2-6,TRBV12-3/TRBV12-4,TGTGCCAGCAGTTTTGACAGGCCATCTGGGGCCAACGTCCTGACTTTC,CASSFDRPSGANVLTF
NA,many,TRBJ1-5,TRBV20-1,TGCAGTGCTAGAGATCCGGAGTACAATCAGCCCCAGCATTTT,CSARDPEYNQPQHF
TRBD1,NA,TRBJ2-7,TRBV5-1,TGCGCCAGCAGCCTGACGAGGGGGCTGGACGAGCAGTACTTC,CASSLTRGLDEQYF
TRBD2,few,TRBJ2-1,TRBV7-9,TGTGCCAGCAGCTCGAGCGGGATATCCTACAATGAGCAGTTCTTC,CASSSSGISYNEQFF
NA,few,TRBJ1-1,TRBV9,TGTGCCAGCAGCGGGAGCACTGAAGCTTTCTTT,CASSGSTEAFF
TRBD2,few,TRBJ2-3,TRBV27,TGTGCCAGCAGTTTCGGGACTAGCCTCACAGATACGCAGTATTTT,CASSFGTSLTDTQYF
TRBD1,NA,TRBJ1-2,TRBV5-1,TGCGCCAGCAGACCCGACAGGGGCTATGGCTACACCTTC,CASRPDRGYGYTF
TRBD1,few,TRBJ2-5,TRBV5-1,TGCGCCAGCAGCCAGGGACAGCTTAAGGAGACCCAGTACTTC,CASSQGQLKETQYF
NA,many,TRBJ2-1,TRBV7-9,TGTGCCAGCAGCTTAGCACCGGGAAATGAGCAGTTCTTC,CASSLAPGNEQFF
NA,few,TRBJ2-7,TRBV27,TGTGCCAGCAGTTTTCGGCAAATTTCCTACGAGCAGTACTTC,CASSFRQISYEQYF
NA,many,TRBJ2-1,TRBV5-1,TGCGCCAGCAGCTTGGTACCCCGGTACAATGAGCAGTTCTTC,CASSLVPRYNEQFF
TRBD1,few,TRBJ2-2,TRBV3-1,TGTGCCAGCAGCCAAGCCGGGACAGTTACCGGGGAGCTGTTTTTT,CASSQAGTVTGELFF
TRBD2,few,TRBJ2-1,TRBV20-1,TGCAGTGCTAGAGATTTGGGCGGGAGGGCCGGTAATGAGCAGTTCTTC,CSARDLGGRAGNEQFF
TRBD2,few,TRBJ2-5,TRBV20-1,TGCAGTGCTAGAGGGTGGTTGGTCGGCGGGAGGGCAGAGACCCAGTACTTC,CSARGWLVGGRAETQYF
TRBD2,many,TRBJ2-3,TRBV5-1,TGCGCCAGCAGTTCCGGGACGGGAGCGGGAGCAGATACGCAGTATTTT,CASSSGTGAGADTQYF
NA,few,TRBJ2-1,TRBV7-8,NA,CASSSMSSSSGQGFTEQFF
TRBD1,many,TRBJ2-3,TRBV6-4,TGTGCCAGCAGGCAAGGGTCTGGGACAGGGCCGACAGATACGCAGTATTTT,CASRQGSGTGPTDTQYF
TRBD1,few,TRBJ1-1,TRBV6-6,TGTGCCAGCAGTTACTCCGACAGGGGGCCGAACACTGAAGCTTTCTTT,CASSYSDRGPNTEAFF
NA,NA,TRBJ2-1,TRBV30,TGTGCCTGGAGTGTAGGGTCGGGAGTCTTTGAGCAGTTCTTC,CAWSVGSGVFEQFF
TRBD2,NA,TRBJ2-7,TRBV10-3,TGTGCCATCCTGCGGGAGGCCGGGTCCTACGAGCAGTACTTC,CAILREAGSYEQYF
TRBD2,many,TRBJ2-1,TRBV10-1,TGCGCCAGCAGTGAGACTAGCGGGAGCGATGAGCAGTTCTTC,CASSETSGSDEQFF
NA,NA,TRBJ1-1,TRBV19,TGTGCCACCAGCAGCCGAGAGACAGGGAACACTGAAGCTTTCTTT,CATSSRETGNTEAFF
TRBD1,many,TRBJ2-7,TRBV2,TGTGCCAGCAGTGAAAGGGGGCTCGAGCAGTACTTC,CASSERGLEQYF
TRBD1,NA,TRBJ2-7,TRBV11-2,TGTGCCAGCAGCTCCCCCGGGGACAGGCACGAGCAGTACTTC,CASSSPGDRHEQYF
NA,many,TRBJ1-1,TRBV15,TGTGCCACCAGCAGAGATATCCTTGGCACTGAAGCTTTCTTT,CATSRDILGTEAFF
NA,many,TRBJ2-3,TRBV5-5,TGTGCCAGCAGCTTGCTCCCGGATACGCAGTATTTT,CASSLLPDTQYF
TRBD1,many,TRBJ1-2,TRBV6-5,TGTGCCAGCAGTTATATAGGACAGGGATTTAGCTACACCTTC,CASSYIGQGFSYTF
TRBD1,NA,TRBJ1-4,TRBV2,TGTGCCAGCTCCAGGGGGAGTATTGAAAAACTGTTTTTT,CASSRGSIEKLFF
NA,few,TRBJ2-5,TRBV25-1,TGTGCCAGCAGGGAAACCCAAGAGACCCAGTACTTC,CASRETQETQYF
NA,many,TRBJ2-4,TRBV7-9,TGTGCCAGCAGCTTACTCGGGAACATTCAGTACTTC,CASSLLGNIQYF
TRBD1,many,TRBJ2-1,TRBV7-3,TGTGCCAGCAGCTTACAGGGACAGGGCTTTGATGAGCAGTTCTTC,CASSLQGQGFDEQFF
TRBD2,NA,TRBJ2-2,TRBV14,TGTGCCAGCAGCCAAGGAAGCGGGAGGCTTAACGGGGAGCTGTTTTTT,CASSQGSGRLNGELFF
NA,many,TRBJ2-1,TRBV7-9,TGTGCCAGCTACCCAGCCCATGGGGCGGGGATCCTCAATGAGCAGTTCTTC,CASYPAHGAGILNEQFF
NA,few,TRBJ2-3,TRBV20-1,TGCAGTGCTAGAGATTCCAGCGCAGATACGCAGTATTTT,CSARDSSADTQYF
TRBD1,NA,TRBJ1-1,TRBV5-1,TGCGCCAGCAGCCTCGGGACAGGGGGCTACACTGAAGCTTTCTTT,CASSLGTGGYTEAFF
NA,NA,TRBJ2-5,TRBV12-3/TRBV12-4,TGTGCCAGCAGTATAACAAGGGAGACCCAGTACTTC,CASSITRETQYF
TRBD1,NA,TRBJ2-6,TRBV29-1,TGCAGCGTCGAGGGACAGGGGACGACTGGGGCCAACGTCCTGACTTTC,CSVEGQGTTGANVLTF
TRBD2,NA,TRBJ2-2,TRBV6-2/TRBV6-3,TGTGCCAGCAGTTACTCAGCGGGAGTCTGGACCGGGGAGCTGTTTTTT,CASSYSAGVWTGELFF
TRBD2,few,TRBJ2-1,TRBV24-1,TGTGCCACCAGTGGGGCCGGGGGGGGAGGTGAGCAGTTCTTC,CATSGAGGGGEQFF
NA,many,TRBJ1-2,TRBV21-1,TGTGCCAGCAGCATAACAGGGTCGGGCTACACCTTC,CASSITGSGYTF
NA,many,TRBJ1-2,TRBV10-3,TGTGCCATCAGGCCGGGACCGACAGCTAACTATGGCTACACCTTC,CAIRPGPTANYGYTF
NA,NA,TRBJ2-2,TRBV25-1,TGTGCCAGCAGTGAAGAGGGCGGGGGCGTAGGGAACACCGGGGAGCTGTTTTTT,CASSEEGGGVGNTGELFF